The TCR beta chain described here comes from a study of blood T cell repertoires in COVID-19. Across the study: Researchers got acute and convalescent COVID-19 samples from the United States, Italy and Spain. PBMCs, B-cell-depleted T cells, or T cells were the source of the cDNA or gDNA that made up the material.

The Seattle patients, enrolled during active infection, were followed longitudinally. Method: immunoSEQ multiplex PCR; TCRdb's copy keeps in-frame clones and lacks some. This sample has about 120,000 clones, with almost 90% found just once. The receptor was isolated from a woman aged 60-75 years with COVID-19, enrolled during active disease. The material sequenced was peripheral blood.

This chain's CDR3 is CASSLGAGVDYEQYF. CDR3 bases: TGTGCCAGCAGCTTGGGGGCAGGGGTAGACTACGAGCAGTACTTC. The gene calls are TRBV5-4 and TRBJ2-7; D possibly corresponds to TRBD1 (6 bases). This CDR3 has 15 residues. CDR1 is SGHNT, CDR2 YYREEE, per germline (reference sequence). Trimming left V 0 bases short and J 3 bases short, with 13 bases between.